Listed below are T cell receptor beta chains from one sample, sequenced in a study of siplizumab effects on memory and regulatory T cells. TCRdb's copy holds only in-frame clones and misses some; the assay was immunoSEQ multiplex PCR. The profile shows 80,000 to 130,000 clones, 90% to 95% of them singletons. Material: Tregs sorted from blood. The source is a human donor in good health. Each CDR3 is given with its conserved first and last residue. The D gene is left open where the match is weak. Expanded clones are given a class, and other clones once, few, many or no size at all.

J gene,D gene,V gene,CDR3 length,clone size,CDR3 DNA,CDR3 protein
TRBJ1-5,TRBD1,TRBV27,15,-,TGTGCCAGGACATTGGGACAGGGGGCGGCCCAGCCCCAGCATTTT,CARTLGQGAAQPQHF
TRBJ1-1,-,TRBV21-1,14,-,TGTGCCATCTCAGCAGAGTCAGGGAACACTGAAGCTTTCTTT,CAISAESGNTEAFF
TRBJ1-2,-,TRBV6-5,14,-,TGTGCCAGCAGAAACGACAACACTAACTATGGCTACACCTTC,CASRNDNTNYGYTF
TRBJ1-1,-,TRBV10-3,14,-,TGTGCCATCAGAGAATTAGAGGGGAACACTGAAGCTTTCTTT,CAIRELEGNTEAFF
TRBJ2-7,-,TRBV1,15,-,TGCACCAGCAGCCAAGGTGGACAGGGGTCCTACGAGCAGTACTTC,CTSSQGGQGSYEQYF
TRBJ2-2,-,TRBV6-4,14,-,TGTGCCAGCAGTGTGAGCCCCAACACCGGGGAGCTGTTTTTT,CASSVSPNTGELFF
TRBJ1-1,TRBD1,TRBV7-6,15,-,TGTGCCAGCAGCTTTAGAACAGGGGGGGGCACTGAAGCTTTCTTT,CASSFRTGGGTEAFF
TRBJ2-7,TRBD1,TRBV9,16,-,TGTGCCAGCAGCGCTGATGTCCGGGACAGCTCCTACGAGCAGTACTTC,CASSADVRDSSYEQYF
TRBJ1-2,TRBD1,TRBV30,15,-,TGTGCCTGGAGTCTCGGAGGAACAGGGGGCGGTGGCTACACCTTC,CAWSLGGTGGGGYTF
TRBJ2-1,-,TRBV6-5,13,-,TGTGCCAGCAGTTACTCTGGTTACAATGAGCAGTTCTTC,CASSYSGYNEQFF
TRBJ2-3,-,TRBV2,16,-,TGTGCCAGCAGTGAATGGGTGGTAGGGCCCACAGATACGCAGTATTTT,CASSEWVVGPTDTQYF
TRBJ2-2,TRBD2,TRBV27,14,-,TGTGCCAGCTCAGGAAGCGGGAGTTTTAGGGAGCTGTTTTTT,CASSGSGSFRELFF
TRBJ2-3,-,TRBV5-1,14,-,TGCGCCAGCAGCTTGACAGTTAGCACAGATACGCAGTATTTT,CASSLTVSTDTQYF
TRBJ2-5,-,TRBV5-1,14,-,TGCGCCAGCAGCTTGGGGGGTCAAAAAGAGACCCAGTACTTC,CASSLGGQKETQYF
TRBJ1-1,-,TRBV7-2,13,few,TGTGCCAGCAGGACCCGCATGAACACTGAAGCTTTCTTT,CASRTRMNTEAFF
TRBJ2-5,-,TRBV20-1,10,-,TGCAGTGCTAGAATAGAGACCCAGTACTTC,CSARIETQYF
TRBJ2-5,TRBD2,TRBV6-1,15,-,TGTGCCAGCAGTGAACTGGGGGGGGTGTGGGAGACCCAGTACTTC,CASSELGGVWETQYF
TRBJ2-7,-,TRBV4-2,11,-,TGTGCCAGCAGCTCCTTCTACGAGCAGTACTTC,CASSSFYEQYF
TRBJ1-2,-,TRBV6-1,13,-,TGTGCCAGCAGTTTTCGGACCGAATATGGCTACACCTTC,CASSFRTEYGYTF
TRBJ2-5,TRBD2,TRBV4-2,17,-,TGTGCCAGCAGCCAAGATTGGACTAGCGGAGAACAAGAGACCCAGTACTTC,CASSQDWTSGEQETQYF
TRBJ2-4,-,TRBV21-1,13,-,TGTGCCAGTTACAGGGAGACCAAAAACATTCAGTACTTC,CASYRETKNIQYF
TRBJ2-7,TRBD1,TRBV9,14,few,TGTGCCAGCAGCGTAGCTACAGGGGCCTACGAGCAGTACTTC,CASSVATGAYEQYF
TRBJ1-5,TRBD1,TRBV5-1,15,-,TGCGCCAGCAGCCTCGGACAGGGGGCATCTCAGCCCCAGCATTTT,CASSLGQGASQPQHF
TRBJ2-1,-,TRBV5-6,16,-,TGTGCCAGCAGCTTGGCAGGGGTTAGCTCCTACAATGAGCAGTTCTTC,CASSLAGVSSYNEQFF
TRBJ2-1,TRBD1,TRBV2,13,-,TGTGCCACGACGGATCCGAGGGGGCATGAGCAGTTCTTC,CATTDPRGHEQFF
TRBJ2-5,-,TRBV10-3,14,-,TGTGCCATCAGTCCCCAGGGTTTTGGTGAGACCCAGTACTTC,CAISPQGFGETQYF
TRBJ2-2,-,TRBV5-6,14,-,TGTGCCAGCAGCTTGGACCCCGACACCGGGGAGCTGTTTTTT,CASSLDPDTGELFF
TRBJ2-7,-,TRBV12-5,15,once,TGTGCTAGTGGTTTAGACAGGATGGGACCCTACGAGCAGTACTTC,CASGLDRMGPYEQYF